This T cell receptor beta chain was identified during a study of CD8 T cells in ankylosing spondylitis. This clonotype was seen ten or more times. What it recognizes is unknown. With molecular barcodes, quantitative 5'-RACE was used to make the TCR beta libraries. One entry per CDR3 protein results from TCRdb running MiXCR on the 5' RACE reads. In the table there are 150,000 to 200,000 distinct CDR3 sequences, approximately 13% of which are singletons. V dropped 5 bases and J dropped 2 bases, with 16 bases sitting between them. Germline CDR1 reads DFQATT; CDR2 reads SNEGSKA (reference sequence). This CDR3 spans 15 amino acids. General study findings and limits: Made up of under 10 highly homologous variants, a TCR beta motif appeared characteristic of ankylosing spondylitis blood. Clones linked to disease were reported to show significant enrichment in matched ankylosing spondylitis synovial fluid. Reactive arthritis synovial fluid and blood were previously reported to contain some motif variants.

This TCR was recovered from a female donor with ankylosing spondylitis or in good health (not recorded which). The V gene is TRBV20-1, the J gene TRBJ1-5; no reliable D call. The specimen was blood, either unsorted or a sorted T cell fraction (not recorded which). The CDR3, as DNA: TGCAGTGCTCCTACCGCGGGGTCGGGCAATCAGCCCCAGCATTTT. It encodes CSAPTAGSGNQPQHF.